This TCR beta chain is drawn from a study of T-cell memory formation after mild COVID-19. Trimming took 4 bases from V and 8 from J; bases not matched to a gene: 12. This CDR3 is built from 15 residues. The germline V gene encodes CDR1 SGHTA and CDR2 FQGTGA. From the 5' RACE reads, TCRdb called clonotypes with MiXCR, one entry per CDR3 protein. The sample has over 300,000 distinct CDR3 sequences, 20% to 25% seen once. The genes are TRBV7-3 and TRBJ1-2; TRBD1 agrees at 8 bases. This sequence was found in a man younger than 35 who had mild COVID-19 (a few samples of this study predate the infection). Cell type and time point are not known. The sequenced sample was PBMCs or a T cell subset sorted from them (not recorded which). The CDR3 nucleotides read TGTGCCAGCAGCTCGGACAGGGAGAGTGCGAGGGGCTACACCTTC. It is translated as CASSSDRESARGYTF.